This record looks at one TCR beta chain sequence and its context. Antigen unknown. Sample-barcoded 5' priming and a J-beta primer mix drove a second PCR of about 7 to 11 cycles. TCRdb re-called the 5' RACE reads through MiXCR, storing one row per CDR3 protein. The sample yields over 1.5 million distinct CDR3 sequences, around 48% seen once. These data are taken from a study of blood T cells in healthy people across ages. Whole-study results and caveats: Investigators treated diversity estimates from one million T cells as underestimates. Aged donors had fewer naive CD4+ cells and lower diversity than long-lived donors. The recorded TCR beta diversity per million T cells decreased in a roughly linear manner with age.

V was trimmed by 1 base and J by 7 bases, leaving 6 bases between them. From germline, CDR1 is SQVTM and CDR2 ANQGSEA. The CDR3 sequence is 11 residues long. The sequencing sample was made of blood. The chain joins TRBV29-1 to TRBJ2-3; D uncertain. The TCR originated in a woman aged 40 to 50 in good health. The CDR3 DNA sequence: TGCAGCGTTGAAGTTCGGAATACGCAGTATTTT. As protein: CSVEVRNTQYF.